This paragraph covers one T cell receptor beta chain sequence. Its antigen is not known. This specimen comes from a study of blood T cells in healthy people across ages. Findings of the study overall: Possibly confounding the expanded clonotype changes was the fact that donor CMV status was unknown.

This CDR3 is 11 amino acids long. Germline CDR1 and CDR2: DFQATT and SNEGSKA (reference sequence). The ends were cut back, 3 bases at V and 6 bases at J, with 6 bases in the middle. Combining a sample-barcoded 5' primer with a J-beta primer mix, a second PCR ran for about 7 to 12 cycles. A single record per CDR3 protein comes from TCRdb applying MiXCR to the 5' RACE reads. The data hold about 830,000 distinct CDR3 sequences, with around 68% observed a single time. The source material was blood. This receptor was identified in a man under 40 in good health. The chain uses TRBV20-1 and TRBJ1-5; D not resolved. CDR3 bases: TGCAGTGCTAGTTGGGGTCAGCCCCAGCATTTT. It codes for CSASWGQPQHF.